The 2 T cell receptor beta chains presented below share a single source sample, sequenced in a study of T cells after yellow fever vaccination. Using its own MiXCR run on the 5' RACE reads, TCRdb lists one record per CDR3 protein. There are some 500,000 distinct CDR3 sequences in the sample; about 13% occur only once, and over 11% lies in the top ten. The material was PBMCs, obtained on the day of the yellow fever booster vaccination. The source is a man aged 25 to 45 who received the YFV17D yellow fever vaccine.

This clonotype occurred many times. The rearrangement joins TRBV9 to TRBJ2-1; TRBD2 agrees at 10 bases. The ends lost 0 bases at V and 3 bases at J; junction bases unmatched: 15. The CDR3 has 20 residues. Germline CDR1 reads SGDLS; CDR2 reads YYNGEE. The CDR3 loop reads CASSVGGASGSREGYNEQFF. The CDR3 DNA reads as TGTGCCAGCAGCGTAGGTGGGGCTAGCGGGAGCCGAGAAGGCTACAATGAGCAGTTCTTC.

In this sample, this clonotype turned up once. The chain couples TRBV6-5 to TRBJ2-1; D not certain. The CDR3 is 15 residues long. CDR1 is MNHEY, CDR2 SVGAGI, per germline. V gave up 2 bases and J gave up 1 base, with 9 bases separating them. The CDR3 DNA sequence: TGTGCCAGCAGTTACCTGTCCCGGTCCTACAATGAGCAGTTCTTC. It is translated as CASSYLSRSYNEQFF.